Each of the 20 T cell receptor beta chains below was sequenced from the same sample in a study of beta chain features in type 1 diabetes. Study results and caveats: All four CD4+ subsets of Type 1 diabetes patients contained TCRB CDR3s that were moderately but significantly shorter.

The antigens of these receptors remain unknown. The sequenced template was cDNA made from the entire isolated RNA. Some clones are missing from TCRdb's copy, which holds only in-frame ones; the method was immunoSEQ multiplex PCR. The table includes about 660,000 clones, more than 13% detected once. What was sequenced was naive CD4+ T cells from blood. These receptors were taken from a man between 18 and 29 years old with type 1 diabetes.

Details on this clone: This sample also contains other DNA sequences that code for the same CDR3. V gene TRBV5-6 combines with J gene TRBJ2-7; D gene uncertain. V was pared by 0 bases and J by 2 bases, with 9 bases between. Germline CDR1 is SGHDT and CDR2 is YYEEEE. The CDR3 runs 14 residues. DNA of the CDR3: TGTGCCAGCAGCTTGGAAGGCAGTACCTACGAGCAGTACTTC. As protein: CASSLEGSTYEQYF.

This clone was counted between two and nine times. This chain links TRBV2 with TRBJ2-5; D not certain. Germline V CDR1 and CDR2: SNHLY, FYNNEI. The CDR3 contains 12 residues. Between the trimmed V and J ends, which lost 2 bases and 5 bases, there was a span of 6 bases. The CDR3 DNA reads as TGTGCCAGCAGTGAACAGCCGGAGACCCAGTACTTC. Amino acid sequence: CASSEQPETQYF.

This clone was seen a handful of times. Other DNA sequences in this sample translate to the same CDR3. This chain uses TRBV2 with TRBJ1-1; D is ambiguous. The V gene lost 1 base and the J gene lost 4 bases, with 4 bases spanning the gap. Germline-derived CDR1 and CDR2 are SNHLY and FYNNEI. The CDR3 runs 12 residues. CDR3: CASSEGGTEAFF. The CDR3 nucleotides read TGTGCCAGCAGTGAAGGAGGCACTGAAGCTTTCTTT.

The gene calls are TRBV5-1 and TRBJ2-1, with 8 bases aligning to TRBD2. The V and J ends lost 2 bases and 8 bases, in that order; junction bases with no gene match: 3. Looked up from germline, CDR1 is SGHRS and CDR2 is YFSETQ. The CDR3 runs 13 residues. The CDR3 here is CASSLRRGDEQFF. The DNA of the CDR3 is TGCGCCAGCAGCTTACGGCGGGGGGATGAGCAGTTCTTC.

The chain links TRBV5-4 to TRBJ2-6; D possibly corresponds to TRBD2 (5 bases). Trimming stripped 1 base from V and 2 bases from J, with 7 bases between. CDR1 SGHNT and CDR2 YYREEE come from the germline V gene (reference sequence). This CDR3 comprises 15 residues. CDR3 loop: CASSLSGTGANVLTF. The CDR3 DNA reads as TGTGCCAGCAGCTTGTCCGGGACTGGGGCCAACGTCCTGACTTTC.

The chain recombines TRBV30 with TRBJ1-1; the D gene is possibly TRBD1 (6 bases). With 3 bases removed from V and 5 bases from J, the gap between germline ends came to 13 bases. CDR1 and CDR2 (germline): GTSNPN, SVGIG (reference sequence). This CDR3 has 13 amino acids. The CDR3 reads CAWRASGDTEAFF. The CDR3 DNA is TGTGCCTGGAGGGCATCAGGGGATACTGAAGCTTTCTTT. Together with reference TRBV30 and TRBJ1-1, the CDR3 gives the full variable domain: SQTIHQWPATLVQPVGSPLSLECTVEGTSNPNLYWYRQAAGRGLQLLFYSVGIGQISSEVPQNLSASRPQDRQFILSSKKLLLSDSGFYLCAWRASGDTEAFFGQGTRLTVV.

The table lists this clone with a few counts. J is TRBJ1-5 and V is TRBV6-5; D possibly corresponds to TRBD1 (5 bases). This CDR3 spans 16 amino acids. V was trimmed by 2 bases and J by 0 bases, leaving 11 bases between them. Germline CDR1 reads MNHEY; CDR2 reads SVGAGI. The CDR3 is CASSYVTGPSNQPQHF. The DNA for the CDR3 is TGTGCCAGCAGTTACGTGACGGGGCCTAGCAATCAGCCCCAGCATTTT.

A note on this clone: One end of the junction is discordant with germline, which a read error may explain. The chain couples TRBV19 to TRBJ2-5; possible D gene TRBD1, 6 bases. Looked up from germline, CDR1 is LNHDA and CDR2 is SQIVND (reference sequence). The CDR3 has 12 residues. CDR3 sequence: CASNWGQGTQYF. The CDR3 DNA reads TGTGCCAGTAATTGGGGACAAGGGACCCAGTACTTC.

Notes on this clone: Other nucleotide sequences in the sample specify the same CDR3. This chain joins TRBV6-5 and TRBJ2-7; D is perhaps TRBD2 (6 bases). The CDR3 contains 15 residues. Trimming removed 0 bases from V and 2 bases from J, with 11 bases in between. Germline-derived CDR1 and CDR2 are MNHEY and SVGAGI. CDR3 residues: CASSYSGGSPYEQYF. CDR3 nucleotides: TGTGCCAGCAGTTACTCTGGGGGGAGCCCCTACGAGCAGTACTTC.

This chain links TRBV5-4 with TRBJ2-7, with 8 bases identical to TRBD1. This CDR3 comprises 15 residues. The germline gives CDR1 SGHNT, CDR2 YYREEE (reference sequence). V gave up 0 bases and J gave up 1 base; unmatched junction bases: 3. CDR3 in DNA: TGTGCCAGCAGCTTGGGGACAGGGTTATCCTACGAGCAGTACTTC. Amino acid sequence: CASSLGTGLSYEQYF.

This clone was counted between two and nine times. The sample has other DNA sequences that encode this CDR3 too. The rearrangement links TRBV9 to TRBJ2-1; D call uncertain. This CDR3 region has 15 residues. The germline V gene has CDR1 SGDLS and CDR2 YYNGEE. The ends were cut back, 0 bases at V and 0 bases at J, with 7 bases in the middle. CDR3 sequence (DNA): TGTGCCAGCAGCGTAGCTGGAGACTCCTACAATGAGCAGTTCTTC. Protein: CASSVAGDSYNEQFF.

Comment on this clone: At one of its ends the junction is not consistent with the germline gene, which may arise from a read error. V usage is TRBV28 and J usage is TRBJ1-2; 7 bases are a match to TRBD1. The length of the CDR3 is 11 residues. CDR1 MDHEN and CDR2 SYDVKM come from the germline V gene. As DNA, the CDR3 is TGTGCCAGCAGTGGGTGGGACAGTAGCGCCTTC. Amino acid sequence: CASSGWDSSAF.

There are a few counts of this clone. V is TRBV7-2 and J is TRBJ1-2; unclear D gene. V gave up 5 bases and J gave up 8 bases, with 15 bases separating them. The CDR3 consists of 13 residues. Germline CDR1 SGHTA, CDR2 FQGNSA. As DNA, the CDR3 is TGTGCCAGCAGCCCTCACACACGGGGAGGCTACACCTTC. Translating gives CASSPHTRGGYTF.

In its sample, this clone was seen a few times. Other DNA sequences within the sample encode an identical CDR3. The V gene is TRBV6-6, the J gene TRBJ2-5; D gene uncertain. The CDR3 consists of 13 residues. The V end lost 2 bases, the J end lost 5 bases, and 9 bases lay between the germline ends. Germline-derived CDR1 and CDR2 are MNHNY and SVGAGI (reference sequence). CDR3 residues: CASSYPPGETQYF. CDR3 bases: TGTGCCAGCAGTTACCCACCTGGGGAGACCCAGTACTTC.

This clone has just a few counts. This CDR3 reads CASSQDGTVTGELFF. The DNA for the CDR3 is TGTGCCAGCAGCCAAGACGGGACGGTCACCGGGGAGCTGTTTTTT. J is TRBJ2-2 and V is TRBV4-2; D is possibly TRBD1 or TRBD2 (5 bases each). The CDR3 extends over 15 amino acids. V lost 0 bases and J 4 bases, leaving 9 bases between the germline ends. Germline assignment: CDR1 LGHNA and CDR2 YNFKEQ.

This clone has a handful of counts. CDR3 nucleotide sequence: TGTGCCAGCAGCTCAGCGGGAGCTGGGGCCAACGTCCTGACTTTC. Its protein is CASSSAGAGANVLTF. The J gene is TRBJ2-6, the V gene TRBV7-2; 8 nucleotides agree with TRBD2. The CDR3 extends over 15 amino acids. Trimming at V came to 4 bases and at J to 2 bases, leaving 1 base not matched to a gene. Looked up from germline, CDR1 is SGHTA and CDR2 is FQGNSA.

The chain joins TRBV28 to TRBJ2-3; D unresolved. This CDR3 is built from 13 residues. Germline V gene data show CDR1 as MDHEN and CDR2 as SYDVKM. V was shortened by 5 bases and J by 5 bases, with 11 bases between the two germline ends. CDR3 sequence: CASSPPDRDTQYF. DNA for the CDR3: TGTGCCAGCAGTCCCCCCGATAGAGATACGCAGTATTTT.

The V and J genes are TRBV18 and TRBJ2-6; no definite D call. Trimming left V 4 bases short and J 0 bases short, with 10 bases between. CDR3 size: 16 residues. Germline CDR1 and CDR2: KGHSH and LQKENI. The CDR3 DNA follows: TGTGCCAGCTCACGCCGGCAGTTCTCTGGGGCCAACGTCCTGACTTTC. This sequence encodes CASSRRQFSGANVLTF.

The rearrangement uses TRBV6-5 and TRBJ1-2; the match to TRBD1 covers 8 bases. The J segment lost 5 bases and the V segment lost 0 bases, leaving 8 bases of the junction unmatched. This CDR3 has 16 amino acids. Germline CDR1 and CDR2: MNHEY and SVGAGI. The CDR3 nucleotides are TGTGCCAGCAGTTACTCGGGACAGGACCCCGGGTATGGCTACACCTTC. It is translated as CASSYSGQDPGYGYTF.

This clone was counted a few times. This chain connects TRBV4-1 to TRBJ2-7; D perhaps matches TRBD2 (5 bases). Germline CDR1 and CDR2: MGHRA and YSYEKL. The CDR3 is made up of 13 amino acids. V dropped 1 base and J dropped 5 bases, with 9 bases sitting between them. The CDR3 protein is CASSQGERDEQYF. The DNA of the CDR3 is TGCGCCAGCAGCCAAGGAGAGAGGGACGAGCAGTACTTC.